A selection of T cell receptor beta chains follows, all from one sample in a study of T cell clones after liver transplantation. Sequencing used immunoSEQ multiplex PCR; TCRdb keeps in-frame clones, though not all of them. The sample carries more than 75,000 clones, about 82% recorded once. This material consisted of CD4+ T cells from blood, taken 46 months after liver transplant. These receptors all come from a human patient who received a liver transplant. Some of these T cells may belong to the graft donor. The CDR3 runs from the conserved cysteine through the conserved F or W. D genes are given only for firm matches. Size tells how often a clone was seen (once, few, many) or the class of an expanded clone, and some rows leave it out.

TRBV15,-,once,TRBJ2-3,CATSRDPGTQYF,TGTGCCACCAGCAGGGATCCTGGTACGCAGTATTTT
TRBV28,TRBD2,-,TRBJ2-2,CASSPLFRPGGGTGELFF,TGTGCCAGCAGCCCGTTATTCAGGCCGGGAGGTGGAACCGGGGAGCTGTTTTTT
TRBV7-8,-,-,TRBJ1-4,CASSTRQNEKLFF,TGTGCCAGCAGCACCAGACAAAATGAAAAACTGTTTTTT
TRBV5-4,-,-,TRBJ2-1,CASSLQLGGNEQFF,TGTGCCAGCAGCTTGCAGTTAGGGGGCAATGAGCAGTTCTTC
TRBV28,TRBD2,-,TRBJ2-3,CASSFEIQGTSGSTDTQYF,TGTGCCAGCAGTTTTGAAATTCAGGGGACTAGCGGGTCCACAGATACGCAGTATTTT
TRBV18,TRBD2,-,TRBJ2-2,CASSPRLAGVSSTGELFF,TGTGCCAGCTCACCACGACTAGCGGGAGTTAGTAGCACCGGGGAGCTGTTTTTT
TRBV19,-,-,TRBJ1-2,CASSIDGRARANYGYTF,TGTGCCAGTAGTATAGACGGAAGGGCGAGAGCTAACTATGGCTACACCTTC
TRBV19,-,-,TRBJ2-6,CASSKGDLRANVLTF,TGTGCCAGTAGTAAGGGCGATCTCAGGGCCAACGTCCTGACTTTC
TRBV19,-,few,TRBJ2-5,CASSTPTASQETQYF,TGTGCCAGTAGTACTCCGACCGCATCCCAAGAGACCCAGTACTTC
TRBV10-1,-,-,TRBJ2-7,CAIGGWGTGNEQYF,TGCGCCATTGGCGGGTGGGGTACGGGGAACGAGCAGTACTTC
TRBV6-5,-,-,TRBJ1-5,CASKEGGIAPQHF,TGTGCCAGCAAAGAGGGTGGCATCGCGCCCCAGCATTTT
TRBV7-2,-,few,TRBJ1-5,CASSLDKHQPQHF,TGTGCCAGCAGCTTAGACAAGCATCAGCCCCAGCATTTT
TRBV28,-,-,TRBJ1-3,CASSFQGSSGNTIYF,TGTGCCAGCAGTTTCCAGGGGAGCTCTGGAAACACCATATATTTT
TRBV28,-,-,TRBJ2-7,CASSRYEQYF,TGTGCCAGCAGCCGCTACGAGCAGTACTTC
TRBV9,-,-,TRBJ2-1,CASSALGSSYNEQFF,TGTGCCAGCAGCGCACTCGGAAGCTCCTACAATGAGCAGTTCTTC
TRBV7-2,TRBD1,-,TRBJ1-3,CASSLGTGGFRNTIYF,TGTGCCAGCAGCTTAGGCACAGGGGGCTTTAGAAACACCATATATTTT
TRBV27,TRBD1,-,TRBJ1-5,CASSPGQGSVQHF,TGTGCCAGCAGTCCGGGACAGGGATCGGTCCAGCATTTT
TRBV29-1,TRBD2,few,TRBJ2-1,CRASGGYNEQFF,TGCAGGGCTAGCGGGGGTTACAATGAGCAGTTCTTC
TRBV11-1,-,-,TRBJ2-3,CASSASPTDTQYF,TGTGCCAGCAGCGCCAGCCCAACAGATACGCAGTATTTT
TRBV5-1,TRBD2,-,TRBJ2-1,CASSMSSGRTYNEQFF,TGCGCCAGCAGCATGTCTAGCGGGAGGACTTACAATGAGCAGTTCTTC
TRBV11-2,TRBD1,-,TRBJ2-7,CASSSYGTGYEQYF,TGTGCCAGCAGCTCCTACGGGACAGGGTACGAGCAGTACTTC
TRBV7-2,-,-,TRBJ2-6,CASSSRGQLSGANVLTF,TGTGCCAGCAGCTCTCGGGGACAACTTTCCGGGGCCAACGTCCTGACTTTC
TRBV5-1,TRBD1,-,TRBJ2-1,CASSFTGASYNEQFF,TGCGCCAGCAGCTTTACAGGGGCGTCCTACAATGAGCAGTTCTTC
TRBV11-2,-,-,TRBJ1-2,CASSLIRRREGYTF,TGTGCCAGCAGCTTAATACGAAGGAGAGAAGGCTACACCTTC
TRBV27,-,-,TRBJ2-7,CASSSPGVSYEQYF,TGTGCCAGCAGTTCACCAGGGGTCTCCTACGAGCAGTACTTC
TRBV7-2,-,-,TRBJ1-1,CASSLDKKNTEAFF,TGTGCCAGCAGCTTAGACAAGAAGAACACTGAAGCTTTCTTT
TRBV5-4,-,once,TRBJ2-3,CASSLEGASGADTQYF,TGTGCCAGCAGCTTGGAAGGGGCCTCAGGGGCAGATACGCAGTATTTT
TRBV27,TRBD2,-,TRBJ2-7,CASSEAPSGMYEQYF,TGTGCCAGCAGTGAAGCCCCTAGCGGGATGTACGAGCAGTACTTC
TRBV11-1,-,-,TRBJ1-4,CASSERGPSRKELFF,TGTGCCAGCAGCGAACGAGGGCCCTCCAGGAAGGAACTGTTTTTT
TRBV27,-,-,TRBJ2-5,CASSFADSRKTQYF,TGTGCCAGCAGTTTCGCGGACTCCCGTAAGACCCAGTACTTC
TRBV29-1,-,-,TRBJ1-1,CSVQGNTEAFF,TGCAGCGTGCAGGGGAACACTGAAGCTTTCTTT
TRBV28,TRBD2,-,TRBJ2-1,CASNKAGGPYNEQFF,TGTGCCAGCAACAAAGCGGGAGGTCCCTACAATGAGCAGTTCTTC
TRBV2,TRBD1,-,TRBJ2-2,CASNLQGSNTGELFF,TGTGCCAGCAACTTACAGGGGTCGAACACCGGGGAGCTGTTTTTT
TRBV5-1,TRBD1,few,TRBJ1-1,CASSLQGTGGTEAFF,TGCGCCAGCAGCTTACAGGGGACAGGGGGGACTGAAGCTTTCTTT
TRBV5-1,-,-,TRBJ2-5,CASSSGTPVQETQYF,TGCGCCAGCAGCTCCGGGACTCCTGTCCAAGAGACCCAGTACTTC
TRBV5-8,TRBD1,-,TRBJ2-1,CASSPGTGPFF,TGTGCCAGCAGTCCGGGGACAGGGCCTTTCTTC
TRBV2,-,-,TRBJ2-3,CASSRGQDTQYF,TGTGCCAGCAGTCGAGGGCAAGATACGCAGTATTTT
TRBV6-1,-,-,TRBJ2-1,CASSEAGVSYNEQFF,TGTGCCAGCAGTGAAGCAGGAGTCTCCTACAATGAGCAGTTCTTC
TRBV6-6,TRBD1,-,TRBJ1-2,CASSYGQGGNYGYTF,TGTGCCAGCAGTTACGGACAGGGAGGGAACTATGGCTACACCTTC